The T cell receptor beta chain described here comes from a study of cytomegalovirus exposure and HLA in healthy donors (dated by TCRdb to about 2017). Study-wide context: An earlier analysis of 587 of the donors reported 250 to 350 Gb of sequence data and 117 million unique TCR beta sequences from 190 million or so T cells. Approximately 300 gigabases of sequencing data and approximately 93 million unique TCR sequences were included in an early release covering several hundred HLA-typed donors. Of the roughly 400 genotyped donors, 75% to 85% were placed in the genetic ancestry cluster associated with self-reported Caucasian donors. The aim of the study was to test whether cataloging public T cell receptors could identify signatures of past pathogen exposure. The study used immunosequencing to profile the T cell repertoires of 670 or so subjects and linked those repertoires to cytomegalovirus serostatus. A separate validation cohort of more than 100 different subjects was used in addition to the approximately 640-subject first cohort. High-throughput TCR immunosequencing, statistical association of individual TCRs with disease status, and machine learning were combined to predict cytomegalovirus infection status. In a later analysis, previously published TCR beta repertoires from about 640 donors were re-analyzed and high-resolution HLA genotyping was added so that TCR occurrence patterns could be studied. Rather than drawing on any new phenotypic data, the later analysis identified candidate immune exposures from TCR beta sequences and the way those sequences occurred across donors. An earlier analysis of 587 of the donors used high-throughput TCR beta sequencing to judge whether each TCR beta V gene segment behaved as functional or pseudogenic. Donor age, sex, ethnicity and CMV serostatus were collected together with the repertoire data. A later genetic analysis used genome-wide SNP genotypes for about 60% of the roughly 700 donors, treating that subset as a discovery cohort. Every repertoire in the discovery cohort had been generated on one and the same sequencing platform. Both class I and class II loci were covered by HLA typing, at four-digit resolution. Typing coverage varied by locus: roughly 629-630 donors for A, B, C, DRB1 and DQB1; more than 500 for DQA1; more than 600 for DPA1; approximately 450 for DPB1. Four to six DR-DQ haplotypes were handled as single units for association and clustering, since linkage in the cohort was strong. Across approximately 420 genotyped donors of the cohort, an average of roughly 200,000 unique TCR beta nucleotide sequences per donor were sequenced, and approximately 19% of those sequences were non-productive.

The CDR3 contains 14 residues, cysteine and phenylalanine counted. Just CDR3 DNA is preserved here, 42 bases in frame from base 1. Deletion took 1 base off V and 6 bases off J, with a span of 13 bases between the germline ends. The germline V gene specifies SGHRS as CDR1 and YFSETQ as CDR2. The cohort comprised some 680 healthy bone marrow donors. Cohort members were all nominally healthy when sampled, although unrecorded immune exposures were likely present. The donor tested CMV seronegative and was one of the 352 seronegative cohort members. Every donor gave a peripheral blood sample, and the peripheral blood mononuclear cells from that sample were used for TCR beta sequencing. The Qiagen DNeasy Blood Extraction Kit was used to extract genomic DNA from the blood cell samples. Broader findings and caveats from the paper: At a false discovery rate of 0.05, a later analysis linked 15,000 to 20,000 TCR beta sequences to specific HLA alleles. In vitro tests confirmed that a few of the cytomegalovirus-associated TCR beta chains recognize cytomegalovirus antigens. Immune exposure information for the cohort was limited to CMV serostatus. The authors suggested that the approach could potentially be extended to other disease states and immunological phenotypes. In a later genetic analysis, a missense DCLRE1C variant was associated with V-gene and J-gene trimming of TCR beta chains, and the association was replicated in an independent cohort. While some public TCRs were present in many individuals, most TCR sequences turned up only very rarely across donors. Roughly uniform sequencing depth across donors was assumed in presence/absence analyses, although this assumption may not hold. In an earlier analysis of 450 to 750 of the donors, most TCR beta V segments appeared in productive rearrangements about 90% or about 30% of the time, broadly matching IMGT annotations. According to a later analysis, parvovirus B19, influenza, CMV and Epstein-Barr virus appeared linked to several top co-occurrence clusters. Strong co-occurrence of HLA alleles, especially DR and DQ, made assigning TCR associations to individual alleles difficult. A further reported finding was that TCR beta sequences accurately predicted the HLA-A and HLA-B alleles for most subjects in the first cohort. According to a later analysis, TCR association rates differed among HLA loci, with DRB1 alleles showing the most associated TCRs and HLA-C alleles showing the fewest. Compared with equally common non-associated chains, HLA-associated TCR beta chains in a later analysis were more clonally expanded and had lower generation probabilities. According to a later genetic analysis, donors in an Asian-associated ancestry cluster had fewer N-insertions in productive TCRs than the approximately 630-donor mean. This cohort had only TCR beta chains sequenced, and the lack of alpha or paired-chain data limited which features could be detected. HLA typing was unavailable for some donors at each locus, so association tests used only the typed subset. A group of highly shared sequence variants was considered likely to be a technical artifact of the sequencing pipeline. Some IMGT-functional V segments, including TRBV6-2 and TRBV6-3, could not be distinguished by the 87-base-pair reads and were therefore excluded. According to a later analysis, most CMV-associated TCR beta chains appeared to be HLA-restricted, and the HLA associations seemed to be driven largely by CMV exposure. The classifier was reported to diagnose cytomegalovirus status with high specificity and sensitivity in both the original and validation cohorts. Linkage disequilibrium might explain the correlated functional status among segregating V segments, but an unknown experimental factor could not be ruled out. The earlier analysis of 587 of the donors excluded around 17 rarely observed V segments, including chromosome 9 orphons, because counts were too low. The study listed approximately 150 TCR beta chains as associated with cytomegalovirus.

Receptor libraries were prepared by the immunoSEQ multiplex PCR assay. For the multiplex PCR, a mixture combining 60 forward primers for TCR Vbeta segments and 13 reverse primers for TCR Jbeta segments was used. The CDR3 region of rearranged TCR beta genes was amplified from genomic DNA with a multiplex PCR assay. Amplified TCR beta libraries were sequenced as 87-base-pair reads on the Illumina HiSeq System. The source study handled its data this way. In a later analysis, roughly 80 million unique TCR beta chains were counted across the 650 to 750 repertoires, and around 11 million of these chains were shared by at least two donors. Raw reads were error-corrected and collapsed into unique sequences by a nearest-neighbor algorithm in which closely related sequences were merged to remove PCR and sequencing errors. V, D and J gene segments were assigned by aligning CDR3 sequences to IMGT reference sequences. For a sequence to be retained, a match of at least six nucleotides to both a V gene segment and a J gene segment was required. A rearrangement was called productive if the CDR3 had no stop codons and remained in frame with V and J, and every other rearrangement was called non-productive. CDR3 was defined according to IMGT convention as the region running from the second conserved V-encoded cysteine to the conserved J-encoded phenylalanine. In an earlier analysis of around 640 of the donors, sequences lacking an unambiguous match to a single V gene segment were excluded. An earlier analysis of fewer than 750 of the donors classified V segments as functional when productive rearrangements were above 56.7% and as segregating when the standard deviation between donors was above 5%. A statistical classification framework was built for diagnosing cytomegalovirus status from the catalog of TCR beta chain sequences. A later analysis assigned V and J genes by comparing TCR nucleotide sequences with IMGT/GENE-DB human TR gene sequences. A later analysis assigned CDR3 sequences and most-parsimonious VDJ recombination scenarios with the TCRdist pipeline. In a later analysis, each TCR beta chain was defined by its CDR3 amino acid sequence together with its V-gene family, and reads without a unique V-gene family were excluded. To address suspected cross-contamination and a sequencing artifact, a later analysis removed over 500 highly shared, low-generation-probability nucleotide sequences. A later analysis calculated a clonal expansion index for each public chain from normalized within-repertoire ranks of inferred template counts. In a later analysis, generation probabilities were computed using a VDJ recombination model fitted to out-of-frame rearrangements, and the results were checked against IGoR. A later analysis scored TCR-TCR, TCR-HLA and TCR-CMV co-occurrence with hypergeometric tests, applying a repertoire-size bias correction to TCR pairs. False discovery rates were estimated in a later analysis by permuting HLA or CMV assignments 20 times. In a later analysis, co-occurring TCRs were grouped using DBSCAN, and TCRdist sequence similarity was added for clustering within HLA-allele-positive subsets. Co-occurrence clustering excluded repertoires with fewer than 30,000 or more than 120,000 public chains, plus five with anomalous nucleotide sharing. TCRdb re-hosts the immuneACCESS table, in-frame sequences only. Its copies lack some clones; in the studies checked, an unresolved V gene accounts for under half of them, and the cause for the rest is not known. D and trimming come from the DNA, and the V and J calls and clone size come from that table. The table for this sample lists under 100,000 clones. Clones ranked in the top ten supply approximately 4.2% of the sample.

Worth noting for this clone: Its specific antigen is unknown.

The rearranged chain carries TRBV5-1 and TRBJ1-2, and the D gene may be TRBD1, 5 bases matching. The receptor's source is a man younger than 45 in good health and CMV-seronegative. Sequenced input: PBMCs. The bases are TGCGCCAGCAGCTTGTCTTGGGGCGCCCATGGCTACACCTTC. It encodes CASSLSWGAHGYTF.